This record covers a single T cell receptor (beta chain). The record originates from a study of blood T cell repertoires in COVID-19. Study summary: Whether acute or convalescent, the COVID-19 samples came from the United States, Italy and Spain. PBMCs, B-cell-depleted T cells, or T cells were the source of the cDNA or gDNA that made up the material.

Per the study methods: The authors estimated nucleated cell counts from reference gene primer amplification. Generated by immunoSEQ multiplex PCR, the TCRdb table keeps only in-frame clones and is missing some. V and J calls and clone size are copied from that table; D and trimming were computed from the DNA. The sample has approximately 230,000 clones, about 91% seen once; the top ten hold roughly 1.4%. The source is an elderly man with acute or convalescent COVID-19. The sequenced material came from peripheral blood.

CDR3: CASSLATATNEKLFF. The DNA for the CDR3 is TGTGCCAGCAGCTTAGCCACAGCAACTAATGAAAAACTGTTTTTT. The chain links TRBV7-9 to TRBJ1-4, with D hard to call. This CDR3 comprises 15 residues. V lost 0 bases and J lost 0, with 5 bases in between. CDR1 and CDR2 (germline): SEHNR, FQNEAQ (reference sequence).